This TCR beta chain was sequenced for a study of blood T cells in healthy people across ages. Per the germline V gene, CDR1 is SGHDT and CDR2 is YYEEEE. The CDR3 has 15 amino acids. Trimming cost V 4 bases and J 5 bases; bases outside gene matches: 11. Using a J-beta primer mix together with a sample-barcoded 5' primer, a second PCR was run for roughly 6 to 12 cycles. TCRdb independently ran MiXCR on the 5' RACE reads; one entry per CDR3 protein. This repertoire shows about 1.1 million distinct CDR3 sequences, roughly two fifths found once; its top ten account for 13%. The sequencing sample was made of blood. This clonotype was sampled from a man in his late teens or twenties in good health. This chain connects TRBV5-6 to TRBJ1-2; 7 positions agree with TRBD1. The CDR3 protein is CASSPGQPVYYGYTF. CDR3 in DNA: TGTGCCAGCAGCCCGGGACAGCCTGTTTATTATGGCTACACCTTC. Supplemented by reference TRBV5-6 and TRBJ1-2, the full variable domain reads DAGVTQSPTHLIKTRGQQVTLRCSPKSGHDTVSWYQQALGQGPQFIFQYYEEEERQRGNFPDRFSGHQFPNYSSELNVNALLLGDSALYLCASSPGQPVYYGYTFGSGTRLTVV.